This passage covers 18 T cell receptor beta chains from one sample sequenced in a study of T cell repertoires in cytomegalovirus infection. TCRdb ran MiXCR on the reads and lists one entry per CDR3 protein. The table includes approximately 490,000 distinct CDR3 sequences, 11% detected once. Material: PBMCs. Every receptor here comes from a human donor in good health (CMV status not recorded). Some clones in this sample may be carry-over from other donors' samples.

V gene TRBV10-3 combines with J gene TRBJ2-2; no reliable D call. Trimming left V 3 bases short and J 7 bases short, with 3 bases between. The germline CDR1 and CDR2 sequences are ENHRY and SYGVKD. The CDR3 is made up of 11 amino acids. CDR3 DNA sequence: TGTGCCATCAGTGAAATCGGGGAGCTGTTTTTT. Translation: CAISEIGELFF.

There are a few counts of this clonotype. V usage is TRBV12-3 or TRBV12-4 and J usage is TRBJ1-2; D call uncertain. The CDR3 extends over 12 amino acids. Trimming stripped 3 bases from V and 5 bases from J, with 7 bases between. The CDR3 here is CASSLESYGYTF. The DNA for the CDR3 is TGTGCCAGCAGTTTGGAGTCGTATGGCTACACCTTC.

This clonotype was seen many times. The V call is TRBV30, the J call TRBJ2-5; unclear D gene. This CDR3 region has 12 residues. CDR1 and CDR2 from the germline V gene are GTSNPN and SVGIG (reference sequence). Trimming left V 4 bases short and J 0 bases short, with 6 bases between. The CDR3 coding sequence is TGTGCCTGGACTTCGGACCAAGAGACCCAGTACTTC. Amino acids: CAWTSDQETQYF. The full variable domain, in which reference TRBV30 and TRBJ2-5 provide the parts outside the CDR3, is SQTIHQWPATLVQPVGSPLSLECTVEGTSNPNLYWYRQAAGRGLQLLFYSVGIGQISSEVPQNLSASRPQDRQFILSSKKLLLSDSGFYLCAWTSDQETQYFGPGTRLLVL.

This clonotype was seen at least ten times. The chain combines TRBV5-4 with TRBJ1-3; weak D call: TRBD1 (5 bases). Germline V gives CDR1 SGHNT, CDR2 YYREEE (reference sequence). CDR3 length: 16 amino acids. V was shortened by 0 bases and J by 3 bases, with 13 bases between the two germline ends. Here the CDR3 DNA reads TGTGCCAGCAGCTTGGGGGGAGGACATTTTGGAAACACCATATATTTT. It translates to CASSLGGGHFGNTIYF.

This clonotype showed up many times. The rearrangement uses TRBV7-6 and TRBJ1-5; D is possibly TRBD1 (6 bases). Germline assignment: CDR1 SGHVS and CDR2 FNYEAQ. The CDR3 has 15 amino acids. V was cut by 4 bases and J by 5 bases, with 15 bases left in between. The CDR3 DNA reads TGTGCCAGCAGCTCCGGCAACAGGGTAGATCAGCCCCAGCATTTT. It specifies CASSSGNRVDQPQHF.

In its sample, this clonotype was seen a few times. V and J are TRBV2 and TRBJ1-6; D remains unclear. The CDR3 is made up of 18 amino acids. Germline lookup yields CDR1 SNHLY and CDR2 FYNNEI. V dropped 4 bases and J dropped 0 bases, with 16 bases sitting between them. The DNA for the CDR3 is TGTGCCAGCAGTGGGGTGGCAGGAACCAGCTCCTATAATTCACCCCTCCACTTT. It codes for CASSGVAGTSSYNSPLHF.

This clonotype was counted many times. V is TRBV11-2 and J is TRBJ2-1, with D perhaps TRBD2 (6 bases). The CDR3 sequence is 18 residues long. Germline V gene data show CDR1 as SGHAT and CDR2 as FQNNGV. V lost 3 bases, J lost 0 bases, and 18 bases lay in between. In DNA form, the CDR3 reads TGTGCCAGCAGCTTTATTGTGATGGAGACTAGCTCCTACAATGAGCAGTTCTTC. Translating gives CASSFIVMETSSYNEQFF. The full variable domain, in which reference TRBV11-2 and TRBJ2-1 provide the parts outside the CDR3, is EAGVAQSPRYKIIEKRQSVAFWCNPISGHATLYWYQQILGQGPKLLIQFQNNGVVDDSQLPKDRFSAERLKGVDSTLKIQPAKLEDSAVYLCASSFIVMETSSYNEQFFGPGTRLTVL.

About this clonotype: This is likely a read error, given that the CDR3 carries no conserved phenylalanine or tryptophan at its end. This rearrangement joins TRBV29-1 to TRBJ2-7; 10 positions match TRBD1. V lost 2 bases, J lost 3 bases, and 7 bases stayed unmatched. Per germline, CDR1 SQVTM and CDR2 ANQGSEA. The CDR3 contains 15 residues. CDR3 sequence (DNA): TGCAGCGTTGAATCGAGGACAGGGGGTATCTACGAGCAGTACTAC. This codes for CSVESRTGGIYEQYY.

This clonotype was seen repeatedly, ten times or more. V usage is TRBV19 and J usage is TRBJ2-3, with 10 nucleotides matching TRBD2. The CDR3 totals 16 residues. Trimming removed 5 bases from V and 3 bases from J; junction bases left unmatched: 8. Looked up from germline, CDR1 is LNHDA and CDR2 is SQIVND (reference sequence). The CDR3 here is CASSLGLAEATDTQYF. The CDR3 DNA sequence: TGTGCCAGTAGTCTCGGACTAGCGGAGGCGACAGATACGCAGTATTTT.

This clonotype was recorded at least ten times. The chain combines TRBV10-3 with TRBJ1-2; D gene ambiguous. Germline CDR1 reads ENHRY; CDR2 reads SYGVKD. The CDR3 is 11 residues long. Trimming pared 2 bases from V and 8 bases from J, leaving 6 bases between. CDR3 DNA sequence: TGTGCCATCAGTGAGGGTCCGGGCTACACCTTC. Translation: CAISEGPGYTF.

This clonotype was observed at least ten times. The chain is built from TRBV7-2 and TRBJ2-7, with D tentatively TRBD1 (5 bases). CDR1 is SGHTA and CDR2 is FQGNSA in the germline V gene. The CDR3 has 12 residues. Deletions cut 3 bases from V and 5 bases from J, with 8 bases between. The DNA for the CDR3 is TGTGCCAGCAGCTTTTGGGGCGACGAGCAGTACTTC. Protein: CASSFWGDEQYF.

The chain has TRBV28 and TRBJ1-3, with D hard to call. The CDR3 spans 15 residues. V dropped 1 base and J dropped 0 bases, with 7 bases sitting between them. CDR1 MDHEN and CDR2 SYDVKM come from the germline V gene. The CDR3 nucleotides read TGTGCCAGCAGTTTATTGGGGAGCTCTGGAAACACCATATATTTT. It translates to CASSLLGSSGNTIYF.

This clonotype was recorded many times. The chain carries TRBV13 and TRBJ2-7; perhaps TRBD2 as D (6 bases). Germline V CDR1 and CDR2: PRHDT, FYEKMQ (reference sequence). This CDR3 is 14 amino acids long. The V and J ends lost 3 bases and 3 bases respectively, with 12 bases between them. CDR3 sequence (DNA): TGTGCCAGCAGCTTCAGCGGGTTAGACTACGAGCAGTACTTC. Translated, it gives CASSFSGLDYEQYF.

The DNA of the CDR3 is TGTGCCAGCAGCGAAAACGACAGGTGGTCCTACGAGCAGTACTTC. Its protein product is CASSENDRWSYEQYF. The V call is TRBV6-8, the J call TRBJ2-7, with TRBD1 as a possible D gene (6 bases). The germline V gene has CDR1 MNHGY and CDR2 SAAAGT. V shed 6 bases and J shed 1 base, with 16 bases lying between them. CDR3 length equals 15 residues.

This clonotype was counted many times. The V call is TRBV10-3, the J call TRBJ2-2, with D hard to call. Trimming stripped 0 bases from V and 8 bases from J, with 13 bases between. CDR1 is ENHRY and CDR2 is SYGVKD in the germline V gene. This CDR3 contains 15 residues. CDR3 sequence: CAISESRVRDGELFF. The CDR3 DNA reads as TGTGCCATCAGTGAGTCGAGAGTGAGAGATGGGGAGCTGTTTTTT.

This clonotype was observed a handful of times. The chain uses TRBV28 and TRBJ2-3; D not resolved. The CDR3 loop spans 12 amino acids. Looked up from germline, CDR1 is MDHEN and CDR2 is SYDVKM. Trimming pared 1 base from V and 6 bases from J, leaving 5 bases between. The DNA of the CDR3 is TGTGCCAGCAGTTTATCCCGGGATACGCAGTATTTT. Translating gives CASSLSRDTQYF.

The rearrangement uses TRBV20-1 and TRBJ2-4; D possibly matches TRBD1 or TRBD2 (6 bases each). CDR3 length: 15 residues. Germline V gene data show CDR1 as DFQATT and CDR2 as SNEGSKA (reference sequence). The V end lost 6 bases, the J end lost 0 bases, and 15 bases lay between the germline ends. The CDR3 spells CSAIEGGLAKNIQYF. CDR3 nucleotides: TGCAGTGCGATAGAAGGGGGACTAGCCAAAAACATTCAGTACTTC.

This clonotype was seen ten or more times. The chain combines TRBV5-5 with TRBJ2-2; D is possibly TRBD1 (5 bases). The CDR3 runs to 15 residues. The V and J ends lost 1 base and 4 bases respectively, with 11 bases between them. The germline V gene encodes CDR1 SGHKS and CDR2 YYEKEE (reference sequence). The CDR3, as DNA: TGTGCCAGCAGCTTGTATACAGGCATCACCGGGGAGCTGTTTTTT. Its protein product is CASSLYTGITGELFF. Full variable domain (outside the CDR3, taken from reference TRBV5-5 and TRBJ2-2): DAGVTQSPTHLIKTRGQQVTLRCSPISGHKSVSWYQQVLGQGPQFIFQYYEKEERGRGNFPDRFSARQFPNYSSELNVNALLLGDSALYLCASSLYTGITGELFFGEGSRLTVL.